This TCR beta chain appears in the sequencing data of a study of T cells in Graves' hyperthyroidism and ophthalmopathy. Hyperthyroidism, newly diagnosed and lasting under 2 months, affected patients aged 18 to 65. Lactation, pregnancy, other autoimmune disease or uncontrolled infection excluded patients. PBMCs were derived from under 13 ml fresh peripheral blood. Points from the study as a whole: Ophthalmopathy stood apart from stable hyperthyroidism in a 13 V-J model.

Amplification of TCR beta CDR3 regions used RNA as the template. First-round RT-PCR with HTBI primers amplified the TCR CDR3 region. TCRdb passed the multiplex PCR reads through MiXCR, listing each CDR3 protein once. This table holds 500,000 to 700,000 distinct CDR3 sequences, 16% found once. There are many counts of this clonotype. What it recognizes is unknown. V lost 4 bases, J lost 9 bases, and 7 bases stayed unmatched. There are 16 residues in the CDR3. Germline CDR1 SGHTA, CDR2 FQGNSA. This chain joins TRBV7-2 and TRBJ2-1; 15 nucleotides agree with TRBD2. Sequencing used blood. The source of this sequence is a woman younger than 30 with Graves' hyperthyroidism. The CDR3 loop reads CASSWGTSGRRGEQFF. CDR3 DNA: TGTGCCAGCAGCTGGGGGACTAGCGGGAGGAGGGGTGAGCAGTTCTTC.